The clone carrying this TCR beta chain was found many times. Its antigen is currently unknown. This entry comes from a study of T cells in Graves' hyperthyroidism and ophthalmopathy. Regarding the study as a whole: Separation of ophthalmopathy from stable hyperthyroidism was achieved by a 13 V-J model.

CDR1 is SGDLS and CDR2 is YYNGEE in the germline V gene. This CDR3 comprises 15 residues. V lost 0 bases, J lost 6 bases, and 7 bases stayed unmatched. The source material, RNA transcripts, was used to amplify TCR beta CDR3 regions. The HTBI primer set served for first-round RT-PCR of the TCR CDR3. TCRdb processed the multiplex PCR reads anew with MiXCR; each CDR3 protein has one entry. In the table there are approximately 250,000 distinct CDR3 sequences, approximately 25% of which are singletons. Ophthalmopathy cases met thresholds of Clinical Activity Score at least 3, NOSPECS grade at least 4 and duration under 3 months. Uncontrolled infection, other autoimmune disease, pregnancy or lactation disqualified patients from enrolment. Diagnoses used clinical symptoms, serum thyroxine and TRAb, thyroid ultrasound and orbital computed tomography.

This receptor was taken from a woman aged 40 to 50 with Graves' ophthalmopathy. The chain links TRBV9 to TRBJ2-7, with TRBD2 matching 9 bases. Sequencing was performed on blood. The CDR3: CASSVGHSGSREQYF. The DNA of the CDR3 is TGTGCCAGCAGCGTAGGGCATAGCGGGAGTCGCGAGCAGTACTTC.